The next 21 T cell receptor beta chains were all read from a single sample in a study of response to subunit inactivated influenza vaccine. One entry per CDR3 protein results from TCRdb running MiXCR on the RT-PCR reads. Of approximately 500,000 distinct CDR3 sequences detected, 10% to 15% appear once; the ten largest clones hold under 15%. Here the sequenced sample was PBMCs from blood, taken about 40 days after vaccination. The source is a man aged 50 to 59 who received an inactivated influenza vaccine.

This clonotype was observed a handful of times. This rearrangement joins TRBV20-1 to TRBJ2-1; D gene unclear. The CDR3 runs 14 residues. Germline V gene data show CDR1 as DFQATT and CDR2 as SNEGSKA (reference sequence). Trimming pared 3 bases from V and 1 base from J, leaving 10 bases between. The CDR3 nucleotides read TGCAGTGCTAGCGGCTTGAATTCCTACAATGAGCAGTTCTTC. Translated: CSASGLNSYNEQFF.

The genes are TRBV4-3 and TRBJ2-3, with a possible D match to TRBD1 (5 bases). The CDR3 spans 17 residues. V lost 0 bases and J lost 3, with 16 bases in between. Per germline, CDR1 LGHNA and CDR2 YSLEER. In DNA, the CDR3 is TGCGCCAGCAGCCAAGATGACAGCAAGATATATACAGATACGCAGTATTTT. It specifies CASSQDDSKIYTDTQYF.

This chain links TRBV29-1 with TRBJ2-7; TRBD2 is a possible D gene (5 bases). The CDR3 consists of 15 residues. The germline gives CDR1 SQVTM, CDR2 ANQGSEA. Trimming stripped 4 bases from V and 1 base from J, with 17 bases between. The CDR3 DNA is TGCAGCGTTGGAGCCCCGGGAAAATCGTCCTACGAGCAGTACTTC. Its translation: CSVGAPGKSSYEQYF.

This clonotype was recorded only once. The chain joins TRBV24-1 to TRBJ1-2; a weak D match, TRBD1 (6 bases). The CDR3 is made up of 14 amino acids. Germline CDR1 and CDR2: KGHDR and SFDVKD. Trimming pared 4 bases from V and 1 base from J, leaving 9 bases between. The CDR3 loop is CATSDPDSNYGYTF. CDR3 DNA sequence: TGTGCCACCAGTGACCCGGACAGTAACTATGGCTACACCTTC.

The V and J genes are TRBV5-1 and TRBJ1-2; 10 bases align to TRBD1. Per the germline V gene, CDR1 is SGHRS and CDR2 is YFSETQ. Trimming removed 2 bases from V and 7 bases from J; junction bases left unmatched: 8. The CDR3 loop spans 15 amino acids. In DNA, the CDR3 is TGCGCCAGCAGCTTCCTGACAGGGGGCGGCGGTGGCTACACCTTC. It is translated as CASSFLTGGGGGYTF.

This clonotype was counted between two and nine times. The chain's CDR3 is CSARQPSGGAPETQYF. CDR3 sequence (DNA): TGCAGTGCTAGGCAACCTAGCGGGGGGGCCCCAGAGACCCAGTACTTC. The chain links TRBV20-1 to TRBJ2-5, with 12 bases matching TRBD2. CDR3 length equals 16 residues. With 3 bases clipped from V and 4 bases from J, the junction kept 9 bases outside the gene matches. From germline, CDR1 is DFQATT and CDR2 SNEGSKA (reference sequence).

This clonotype was counted a few times. V is TRBV9 and J is TRBJ2-3; D not certain. Germline V gene lookup returns CDR1 SGDLS and CDR2 YYNGEE. V lost 0 bases and J 0 bases, leaving 8 bases between the germline ends. There are 15 residues in the CDR3. CDR3 residues: CASSVAPTSTDTQYF. The DNA for the CDR3 is TGTGCCAGCAGCGTAGCGCCTACTAGCACAGATACGCAGTATTTT.

V gene TRBV24-1 combines with J gene TRBJ1-2; the D gene is possibly TRBD1 (5 bases). V was trimmed by 0 bases and J by 2 bases, leaving 6 bases between them. This CDR3 has 14 amino acids. The germline V gene has CDR1 KGHDR and CDR2 SFDVKD. CDR3 nucleotide sequence: TGTGCCACCAGTGATTTGGACAGAAACTATGGCTACACCTTC. Translated: CATSDLDRNYGYTF.

The rearrangement links TRBV11-2 to TRBJ2-7; D ambiguous. The V and J ends lost 7 bases and 4 bases respectively, with 17 bases between them. The CDR3 is 14 residues long. The germline gives CDR1 SGHAT, CDR2 FQNNGV. DNA for the CDR3: TGTGCCAGCAAGGCTGAGTCTGAGAGTTACGAGCAGTACTTC. It yields the protein CASKAESESYEQYF.

V and J are TRBV29-1 and TRBJ1-2; a weak D match, TRBD1 (5 bases). This CDR3 is built from 11 residues. CDR1 and CDR2 from the germline V gene are SQVTM and ANQGSEA. Trimming took off 7 bases at V and 8 bases at J, with 14 bases between the two ends. CDR3 coding DNA: TGCAGCGGGGGCCTGGGTGGGGGCTACACCTTC. Translation gives CSGGLGGGYTF.

The CDR3 loop reads CASSLLAGGDEQYF. The CDR3 DNA sequence: TGTGCCAGCAGCCTGCTAGCGGGAGGGGACGAGCAGTACTTC. The rearrangement joins TRBV6-1 to TRBJ2-7; 12 bases fit TRBD2. CDR1 and CDR2 (germline): MNHNS, SASEGT. V gave up 6 bases and J gave up 5 bases; unmatched junction bases: 5. The CDR3 sequence is 14 residues long.

The sample holds a few counts of this clonotype. The J gene is TRBJ2-3, the V gene TRBV4-2; either TRBD1 or TRBD2 may fit D (5 bases each). The CDR3 sequence is 17 residues long. Looked up from germline, CDR1 is LGHNA and CDR2 is YNFKEQ. V was shortened by 0 bases and J by 1 base, with 14 bases between the two germline ends. The CDR3 region is CASSQDLSLGGTDTQYF. CDR3 DNA sequence: TGTGCCAGCAGCCAAGATTTGTCGCTGGGGGGCACAGATACGCAGTATTTT.

This clonotype was seen a single time. Just one base apart from a much larger clone, this may be a read error. The rearrangement links TRBV29-1 to TRBJ2-1, with D maybe TRBD2 (5 bases). Germline CDR1 SQVTM, CDR2 ANQGSEA. The CDR3 has 14 amino acids. The CDR3 loop is CSVGSQRPGTEQLF. CDR3 in DNA: TGCAGCGTTGGATCCCAGCGCCCGGGAACTGAGCAGCTCTTC.

This clonotype was found many times. The V and J genes are TRBV28 and TRBJ2-1; 9 bases are a match to TRBD2. Germline V CDR1 and CDR2: MDHEN, SYDVKM. V shed 0 bases and J 9 bases; nucleotides not matched to a gene: 12. The CDR3 extends over 17 amino acids. CDR3 DNA: TGTGCCAGCAGTTTATGCCGCGCGGGAGGGCCTCATTGTGAGCAGTTCTTC. This codes for CASSLCRAGGPHCEQFF.

This rearrangement joins TRBV6-6 to TRBJ2-7; D is unclear. Germline V gene data show CDR1 as MNHNY and CDR2 as SVGAGI (reference sequence). This CDR3 contains 12 residues. Trimming stripped 7 bases from V and 4 bases from J, with 11 bases between. The CDR3 region is CASKNLEYEQYF. DNA of the CDR3: TGTGCCAGCAAGAACCTTGAGTACGAGCAGTACTTC.

V and J are TRBV12-3 or TRBV12-4 and TRBJ2-5; 11 bases line up with TRBD2. The junction had 7 bases not matched to a gene; V was cut back by 5 bases and J by 5 bases. The CDR3 contains 15 residues. DNA of the CDR3: TGTGCCAGCAGTGTCATAGCGGGAGGGGGGGAGACCCAGTACTTC. This codes for CASSVIAGGGETQYF.

This clonotype has more than one count but fewer than ten. This sequence joins TRBV28 and TRBJ2-5; 9 bases align to TRBD1. Germline CDR1 reads MDHEN; CDR2 reads SYDVKM. V shed 2 bases, J shed 9 bases, and the junction held 10 bases outside the gene matches. CDR3 size: 15 residues. CDR3 in DNA: TGTGCCAGCAGTTTAACCGCGGGGACAGGGAGGGCCCAGTACTTC. This codes for CASSLTAGTGRAQYF.

The rearrangement uses TRBV6-1 and TRBJ2-1, with 8 bases fitting TRBD2. The CDR3 is 13 amino acids. J lost 6 bases, V lost 4 bases, and 2 bases had no gene match. Germline loops: CDR1 MNHNS, CDR2 SASEGT. In nucleotides, the CDR3 is TGTGCCAGCAGTGCAGGACTAGCCAATGAGCAGTTCTTC. Protein sequence: CASSAGLANEQFF.

This clonotype was found a few times. CDR3 in amino acids: CASRSTSGRYNEQFF. The CDR3 DNA is TGTGCCAGCAGATCGACTAGCGGAAGATACAATGAGCAGTTCTTC. The V call is TRBV7-2, the J call TRBJ2-1, with 9 bases aligning to TRBD2. With 6 bases clipped from V and 4 bases from J, the junction kept 7 bases outside the gene matches. Germline V gene data show CDR1 as SGHTA and CDR2 as FQGNSA. This CDR3 has 15 amino acids.

This clonotype has only a few counts. The CDR3 here is CSARDAGFNQPQHF. The CDR3, as DNA: TGCAGTGCTAGAGATGCCGGATTCAATCAGCCCCAGCATTTT. The rearrangement links TRBV20-1 to TRBJ1-5, with D unclear. Germline V gives CDR1 DFQATT, CDR2 SNEGSKA (reference sequence). This CDR3 comprises 14 residues. V lost 0 bases and J lost 3, with 9 bases in between.

V is TRBV6-4 and J is TRBJ2-1, with 8 bases fitting TRBD2. CDR3 size: 16 residues. Germline V gene lookup returns CDR1 MRHNA and CDR2 SNTAGT. V shed 0 bases, J shed 6 bases, and the junction held 7 bases outside the gene matches. This chain's CDR3 is CASSDSNSGGPNEQFF. The CDR3 DNA reads as TGTGCCAGCAGTGACTCGAATTCGGGGGGGCCCAATGAGCAGTTCTTC.